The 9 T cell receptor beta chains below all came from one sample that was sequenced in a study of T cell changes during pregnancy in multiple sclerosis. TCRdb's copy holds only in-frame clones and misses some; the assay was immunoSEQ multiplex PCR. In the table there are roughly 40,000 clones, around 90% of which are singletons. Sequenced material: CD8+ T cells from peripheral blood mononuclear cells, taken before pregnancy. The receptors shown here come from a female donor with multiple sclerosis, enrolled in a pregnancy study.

The CDR3 region has the DNA TGTGCCAGCAACCCTGACGGGAGCAATCAGCCCCAGCATTTT. Translation: CASNPDGSNQPQHF. V usage is TRBV9 and J usage is TRBJ1-5; D is undetermined. Per germline, CDR1 SGDLS and CDR2 YYNGEE. The V gene lost 6 bases and the J gene lost 1 base, with 11 bases spanning the gap. The CDR3 sequence is 14 residues long.

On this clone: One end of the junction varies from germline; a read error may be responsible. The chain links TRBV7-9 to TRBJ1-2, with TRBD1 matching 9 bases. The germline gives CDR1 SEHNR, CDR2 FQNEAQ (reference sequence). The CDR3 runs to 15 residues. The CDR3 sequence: CASSIAGQGGGGYTF. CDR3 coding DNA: TGTGCCAGCAGCATAGCGGGACAGGGAGGAGGTGGCTACACCTTC.

The CDR3 region has the DNA TGTGCCAGCAGCGGAACAGGGAACGAGCAGTACTTC. It yields the protein CASSGTGNEQYF. The chain couples TRBV9 to TRBJ2-7; the D gene is possibly TRBD1 (6 bases). This CDR3 has 12 residues. Germline V CDR1 and CDR2: SGDLS, YYNGEE. The V end was cut by 3 bases, the J end by 5 bases, with 9 bases between.

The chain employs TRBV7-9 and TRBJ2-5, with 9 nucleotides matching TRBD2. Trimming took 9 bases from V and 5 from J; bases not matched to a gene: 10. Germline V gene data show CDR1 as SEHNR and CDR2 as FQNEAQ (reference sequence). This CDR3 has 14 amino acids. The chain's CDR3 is CASKGREGEETQYF. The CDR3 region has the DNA TGTGCCAGTAAGGGGCGGGAGGGCGAGGAGACCCAGTACTTC.

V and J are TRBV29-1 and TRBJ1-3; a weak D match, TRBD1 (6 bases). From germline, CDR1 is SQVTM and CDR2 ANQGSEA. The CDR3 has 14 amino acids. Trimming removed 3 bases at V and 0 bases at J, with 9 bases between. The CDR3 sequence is CSVEAQGSGNTIYF. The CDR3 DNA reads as TGCAGCGTTGAGGCACAGGGCTCTGGAAACACCATATATTTT.

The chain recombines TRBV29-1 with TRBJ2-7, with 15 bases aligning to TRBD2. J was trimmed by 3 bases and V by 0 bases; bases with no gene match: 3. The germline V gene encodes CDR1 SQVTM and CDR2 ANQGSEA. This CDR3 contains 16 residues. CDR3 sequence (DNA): TGCAGCGTTGAAGACTCGGGACTAGCGGGAGGCTACGAGCAGTACTTC. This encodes CSVEDSGLAGGYEQYF.

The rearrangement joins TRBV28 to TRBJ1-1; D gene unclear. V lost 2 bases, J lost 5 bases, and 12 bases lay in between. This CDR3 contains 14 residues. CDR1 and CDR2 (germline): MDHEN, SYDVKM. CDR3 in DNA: TGTGCCAGCAGTTTAATGAGTAGTAATACTGAAGCTTTCTTT. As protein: CASSLMSSNTEAFF.

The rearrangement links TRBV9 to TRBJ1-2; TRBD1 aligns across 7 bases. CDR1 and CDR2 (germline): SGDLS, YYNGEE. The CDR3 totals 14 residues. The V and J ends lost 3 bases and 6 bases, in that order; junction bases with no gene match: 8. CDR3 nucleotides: TGTGCCAGCAGCGCGACAGGGTTAACCGATGGCTACACCTTC. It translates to CASSATGLTDGYTF.

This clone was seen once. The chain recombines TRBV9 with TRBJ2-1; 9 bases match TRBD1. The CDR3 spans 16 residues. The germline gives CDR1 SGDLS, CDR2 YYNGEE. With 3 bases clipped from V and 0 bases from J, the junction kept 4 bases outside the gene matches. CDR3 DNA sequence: TGTGCCAGCAGCGGAAGACAGGGGGGCTCCTACAATGAGCAGTTCTTC. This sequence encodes CASSGRQGGSYNEQFF. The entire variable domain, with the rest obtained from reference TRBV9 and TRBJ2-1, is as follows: DSGVTQTPKHLITATGQRVTLRCSPRSGDLSVYWYQQSLDQGLQFLIQYYNGEERAKGNILERFSAQQFPDLHSELNLSSLELGDSALYFCASSGRQGGSYNEQFFGPGTRLTVL.